A selection of T cell receptor beta chains follows, all from one sample in a study of blood T cell repertoires in COVID-19. The assay was immunoSEQ multiplex PCR, and TCRdb's table has in-frame clones only and misses some. In the table there are around 380,000 clones, approximately 80% of which are singletons. Sample: peripheral blood. These TCRs come from a human donor with acute or convalescent COVID-19. The donor label of this sample is uncertain. Each CDR3 is given with its conserved first and last residue. The order of the fields is CDR3 protein, CDR3 DNA, V gene, CDR3 length, D gene, J gene, clone size. D genes are given only for firm matches. Clone sizes are given selectively: once, few, many, or a class where the clone is expanded.

CDR3: CASALQGNWNSPLHF
DNA: TGTGCCAGCGCGTTACAGGGGAATTGGAATTCACCCCTCCACTTT
V: TRBV28
length: 15
D: TRBD1
J: TRBJ1-6
size: -

CDR3: CASSLIGLQFF
DNA: TGTGCCAGCAGCTTAATTGGCTTGCAGTTCTTC
V: TRBV7-2
length: 11
D: -
J: TRBJ2-1
size: -

CDR3: CASSWDTYEQYF
DNA: TGCGCCAGCAGCTGGGACACCTACGAGCAGTACTTC
V: TRBV5-1
length: 12
D: -
J: TRBJ2-7
size: -

CDR3: CASSLRVFTEAFF
DNA: TGTGCCAGCAGTTTGCGGGTTTTCACTGAAGCTTTCTTT
V: TRBV12-3/TRBV12-4
length: 13
D: -
J: TRBJ1-1
size: -

CDR3: CASSQTGSDQPQHF
DNA: TGTGCCAGCAGTCAGACAGGGTCTGATCAGCCCCAGCATTTT
V: TRBV6-5
length: 14
D: TRBD1
J: TRBJ1-5
size: -

CDR3: CASTLLGGREQYF
DNA: TGTGCCAGCACCCTACTAGGAGGGCGCGAGCAGTACTTC
V: TRBV7-9
length: 13
D: -
J: TRBJ2-7
size: many

CDR3: CASSPSFWRASHEQFF
DNA: TGTGCCAGCAGTCCTAGCTTTTGGAGGGCAAGTCATGAGCAGTTCTTC
V: TRBV2
length: 16
D: -
J: TRBJ2-1
size: -

CDR3: CASSFGAARGYTF
DNA: TGTGCCAGCAGTTTTGGGGCAGCGAGGGGCTACACCTTC
V: TRBV12-3/TRBV12-4
length: 13
D: -
J: TRBJ1-2
size: -

CDR3: CASSLRSVGAVTNYGYTF
DNA: TGTGCCAGCAGCTTGAGATCGGTCGGTGCGGTTACTAACTATGGCTACACCTTC
V: TRBV5-6
length: 18
D: -
J: TRBJ1-2
size: once

CDR3: CASSLDSVSGELFF
DNA: TGTGCCAGCAGCTTAGATTCGGTGAGCGGGGAGCTGTTTTTT
V: TRBV11-2
length: 14
D: -
J: TRBJ2-2
size: -

CDR3: CASSPDSEYSNQPQHF
DNA: TGTGCCAGTAGTCCGGACAGCGAATATAGCAATCAGCCCCAGCATTTT
V: TRBV19
length: 16
D: -
J: TRBJ1-5
size: -

CDR3: CASSPVGTGRSETQYF
DNA: TGCGCCAGCAGCCCGGTGGGGACAGGGAGGTCGGAGACCCAGTACTTC
V: TRBV4-1
length: 16
D: TRBD1
J: TRBJ2-5
size: -

CDR3: CASSRTTSSYNEQFF
DNA: TGTGCCAGCAGCAGGACTACGAGCTCCTACAATGAGCAGTTCTTC
V: TRBV11-1
length: 15
D: -
J: TRBJ2-1
size: -

CDR3: CASSYLRNAGYTF
DNA: TGTGCCAGCAGTTACTTGAGAAACGCAGGCTACACCTTC
V: TRBV6-5
length: 13
D: -
J: TRBJ1-2
size: -

CDR3: CASSQVRFLLGTGLGDTQYF
DNA: TGTGCCAGCAGCCAAGTTCGGTTTCTTCTCGGGACAGGGTTAGGAGATACGCAGTATTTT
V: TRBV14
length: 20
D: TRBD1
J: TRBJ2-3
size: -

CDR3: CASSLSADRRNSPLHF
DNA: TGTGCCAGCAGCCTAAGCGCGGACAGGCGGAATTCACCCCTCCACTTT
V: TRBV4-2
length: 16
D: TRBD1
J: TRBJ1-6
size: -

CDR3: CASSPSTGLYSGNTIYF
DNA: TGTGCCAGCTCACCTTCGACAGGGCTATACTCTGGAAACACCATATATTTT
V: TRBV18
length: 17
D: TRBD1
J: TRBJ1-3
size: -

CDR3: CASTRGSASTDTQYF
DNA: TGTGCCAGCACCCGGGGTAGCGCGTCCACAGATACGCAGTATTTT
V: TRBV6-6
length: 15
D: -
J: TRBJ2-3
size: few

CDR3: CSAISYYGYTF
DNA: TGCAGTGCTATTTCCTACTATGGCTACACCTTC
V: TRBV20-1
length: 11
D: -
J: TRBJ1-2
size: -

CDR3: CASSKDGGLRETYEQYF
DNA: TGTGCCAGCAGCAAAGATGGGGGCTTGAGGGAAACCTACGAGCAGTACTTC
V: TRBV21-1
length: 17
D: -
J: TRBJ2-7
size: -

CDR3: CAWSVRPGLAGVNTGELFF
DNA: TGTGCCTGGAGTGTGCGGCCCGGACTAGCGGGGGTCAACACCGGGGAGCTGTTTTTT
V: TRBV30
length: 19
D: TRBD2
J: TRBJ2-2
size: -

CDR3: CASSPTRYSNQPQHF
DNA: TGTGCCAGCTCACCAACTCGTTATAGCAATCAGCCCCAGCATTTT
V: TRBV18
length: 15
D: -
J: TRBJ1-5
size: -

CDR3: CASSLTGRNQPQHF
DNA: TGTGCCAGCAGTTTGACAGGGAGGAATCAGCCCCAGCATTTT
V: TRBV28
length: 14
D: TRBD1
J: TRBJ1-5
size: few

CDR3: CASSIGGVNTEAFF
DNA: TGTGCCAGTAGTATTGGGGGGGTGAACACTGAAGCTTTCTTT
V: TRBV19
length: 14
D: -
J: TRBJ1-1
size: -

CDR3: CASSLGLTIYEQYF
DNA: TGTGCCAGCAGCTTGGGACTCACGATCTACGAGCAGTACTTC
V: TRBV7-2
length: 14
D: -
J: TRBJ2-7
size: -

CDR3: CASSVETQYF
DNA: TGTGCCAGTAGCGTAGAGACCCAGTACTTC
V: TRBV2
length: 10
D: -
J: TRBJ2-5
size: -

CDR3: CASSPLSAGGNSPLHF
DNA: TGTGCCAGCTCCCCATTGTCGGCAGGGGGTAATTCACCCCTCCACTTT
V: TRBV18
length: 16
D: TRBD1
J: TRBJ1-6
size: -

CDR3: CASSQGRPRTGLNTEAFF
DNA: TGTGCCAGCAGCCAAGGTCGCCCCCGGACAGGGTTGAACACTGAAGCTTTCTTT
V: TRBV14
length: 18
D: TRBD1
J: TRBJ1-1
size: -

CDR3: CASSPLSGQGSGANVLTF
DNA: TGTGCCAGCTCACCCCTGTCCGGACAGGGGTCTGGGGCCAACGTCCTGACTTTC
V: TRBV18
length: 18
D: TRBD1
J: TRBJ2-6
size: -

CDR3: CASSMSSAGYYGYTF
DNA: TGTGCCAGTAGTATGAGCTCGGCAGGGTACTATGGCTACACCTTC
V: TRBV19
length: 15
D: -
J: TRBJ1-2
size: -

CDR3: CSVGRQGTNTEAFF
DNA: TGCAGCGTAGGACGACAGGGCACGAACACTGAAGCTTTCTTT
V: TRBV29-1
length: 14
D: TRBD1
J: TRBJ1-1
size: -

CDR3: CASSIYGGFGQAYEQYF
DNA: TGTGCCAGTAGTATTTATGGGGGCTTCGGGCAGGCCTACGAGCAGTACTTC
V: TRBV19
length: 17
D: -
J: TRBJ2-7
size: -

CDR3: CACQTSGALTGELFF
DNA: TGTGCCTGTCAGACTAGCGGGGCGCTGACCGGGGAGCTGTTTTTT
V: TRBV30
length: 15
D: TRBD2
J: TRBJ2-2
size: -

CDR3: CASSYTLRGQTGELFF
DNA: TGCGCCAGCAGTTACACACTTCGGGGTCAGACCGGGGAGCTGTTTTTT
V: TRBV5-1
length: 16
D: -
J: TRBJ2-2
size: -

CDR3: CASRNPAGRTDTQYF
DNA: TGTGCCAGCAGGAACCCAGCGGGGAGAACAGATACGCAGTATTTT
V: TRBV7-8
length: 15
D: TRBD2
J: TRBJ2-3
size: -

CDR3: CSAGLDRGRGKLFF
DNA: TGCAGCGCCGGACTCGACAGGGGGCGGGGAAAACTGTTTTTT
V: TRBV29-1
length: 14
D: TRBD1
J: TRBJ1-4
size: -

CDR3: CASTKQGNGYTF
DNA: TGTGCCAGCACTAAACAGGGTAATGGCTACACCTTC
V: TRBV7-9
length: 12
D: -
J: TRBJ1-2
size: -

CDR3: CARSFDRPLYGYTF
DNA: TGTGCCAGAAGCTTCGACAGGCCCCTGTATGGCTACACCTTC
V: TRBV5-3
length: 14
D: -
J: TRBJ1-2
size: -

CDR3: CASSEEGAFYGYTF
DNA: TGTGCCAGCAGTGAAGAGGGGGCCTTCTATGGCTACACCTTC
V: TRBV2
length: 14
D: TRBD1
J: TRBJ1-2
size: -

CDR3: CASSPRYPGQGDTGELFF
DNA: TGTGCCAGCTCACCACGTTACCCGGGACAGGGCGACACCGGGGAGCTGTTTTTT
V: TRBV18
length: 18
D: TRBD1
J: TRBJ2-2
size: -

CDR3: CASSSLGQITGELFF
DNA: TGCGCCAGCAGCTCGTTGGGACAAATCACCGGGGAGCTGTTTTTT
V: TRBV5-1
length: 15
D: -
J: TRBJ2-2
size: -